The rows below give T cell receptor beta chains drawn from one sample of a study of blood T cell repertoires in COVID-19. Generated by immunoSEQ multiplex PCR, the TCRdb table keeps only in-frame clones and is missing some. The sample comprises around 46,000 clones, around 86% of which are singletons, and approximately 3.1% rests with the top ten. The sample comprised PBMCs or T cells enriched from blood (not recorded which). These receptors all stem from a woman in her forties or fifties who had recovered from COVID-19. Both conserved end residues are part of each CDR3. A D gene is named only where the DNA matches it firmly. Some rows mark clone size as missing; the rest say once, few, many or name a class of expanded clone.

abundance,j_gene,v_gene,d_gene,CDR3nt,CDR3aa
NA,TRBJ1-1,TRBV30,NA,TGTGCCTGGAGTACGACTCGGATGAACACTGAAGCTTTCTTT,CAWSTTRMNTEAFF
NA,TRBJ2-2,TRBV6-5,TRBD1,TGTGCCAGCAGACGGACAGGCCAGAACACCGGGGAGCTGTTTTTT,CASRRTGQNTGELFF
NA,TRBJ2-1,TRBV4-1,NA,TGCGCCAGCAGCCGGGTGGGTGAAGCGAATGAGCAGTTCTTC,CASSRVGEANEQFF
NA,TRBJ1-1,TRBV5-8,NA,TGTGCCAGCAGCCTTCGGACGGGGGCTTTCTTT,CASSLRTGAFF
once,TRBJ2-7,TRBV5-1,TRBD1,TGCGCCAGCAGCTTGGGAGCCGGGACAGGGCTGGAGCAGTACTTC,CASSLGAGTGLEQYF
NA,TRBJ1-3,TRBV7-9,NA,TGTGCCAGCAGAGAAAGGGGGTTTTCTGGAAACACCATATATTTT,CASRERGFSGNTIYF
NA,TRBJ2-2,TRBV18,NA,TGTGCCAGCTCGACTGGACTCACCGGGGAGCTGTTTTTT,CASSTGLTGELFF
NA,TRBJ2-5,TRBV12-3/TRBV12-4,NA,TGTGCCAGCAGCTCTATCGGAGAGACCCAGTACTTC,CASSSIGETQYF
once,TRBJ2-3,TRBV6-4,NA,TGTGCCAGCGGGGAGTGGCCCAATACGCAGTATTTT,CASGEWPNTQYF
NA,TRBJ2-7,TRBV24-1,NA,TGTGCCACCAGTTCCACGTCTAGCTCCTACGAGCAGTACTTC,CATSSTSSSYEQYF
once,TRBJ2-2,TRBV2,NA,TGTGCCAGCAGCTACGTGGGGGGATGGGACACCGGGGAGCTGTTTTTT,CASSYVGGWDTGELFF
NA,TRBJ2-7,TRBV5-1,TRBD1,TGCGCCAGCAGCTTGATAGGGACAGGGGGTTCCTACGAGCAGTACTTC,CASSLIGTGGSYEQYF
few,TRBJ1-2,TRBV20-1,NA,TGCAGTGCCGCCGAGGACTATGGCTACACCTTC,CSAAEDYGYTF
NA,TRBJ2-7,TRBV28,TRBD1,TGTGCCAGCAGACCGGGACAGTATACCCCCGAGCAGTACTTC,CASRPGQYTPEQYF
NA,TRBJ1-2,TRBV6-4,NA,TGTGCCAGCAGTGAAGGGGGGGACGTCGGTGGCTACACCTTC,CASSEGGDVGGYTF
NA,TRBJ1-2,TRBV5-4,TRBD1,TGTGCCAGCAGCTCTAAGTCCGGGACAGGGTACGGCTACACCTTC,CASSSKSGTGYGYTF
once,TRBJ1-3,TRBV2,NA,TGTGCCAGCAGGGAACCAGGTCCCGTAAACACCATATATTTT,CASREPGPVNTIYF
once,TRBJ2-1,TRBV2,TRBD2,TGTGCCAGCAAATCGACGTGGGCTAGCGGGGACAATGAGCAGTTCTTC,CASKSTWASGDNEQFF
NA,TRBJ1-2,TRBV6-2/TRBV6-3,TRBD1,TGTGCCAGCAGCACGGCCGGGACAGGAAACTATGGCTACACCTTC,CASSTAGTGNYGYTF
NA,TRBJ1-3,TRBV5-6,NA,TGTGCCAGCAGCTTGCGCTCGGGACAACGAGGAAACACCATATATTTT,CASSLRSGQRGNTIYF
NA,TRBJ1-5,TRBV9,NA,TGTGCCAGCAGCGTAGAAGGGGTCAATCAGCCCCAGCATTTT,CASSVEGVNQPQHF
NA,TRBJ1-6,TRBV5-1,NA,TGCGCCAGCAGCTTGGTAGGGGAGGATAATTCACCCCTCCACTTT,CASSLVGEDNSPLHF
NA,TRBJ1-2,TRBV18,NA,TGTGCCAGCTCACCACCCGAGATCTATGGCTACACCTTC,CASSPPEIYGYTF
NA,TRBJ2-4,TRBV18,TRBD1,TGTGCCAGCTCGAGACAGGGGGCAGAGGCCAAAAACATTCAGTACTTC,CASSRQGAEAKNIQYF
NA,TRBJ2-1,TRBV28,TRBD2,TGTGCCAGCAGTCCCCTTTCTGTAGCGGGGGCCCACAATGAGCAGTTCTTC,CASSPLSVAGAHNEQFF
NA,TRBJ2-3,TRBV5-8,TRBD2,TGTGCCAGCAGCAAGGGCAGGGGACTAGTCACAGATACGCAGTATTTT,CASSKGRGLVTDTQYF
NA,TRBJ2-1,TRBV7-2,NA,TGTGCCAGCAGCTCCATGCAGGCCGTGATCAACAATGAGCAGTTCTTC,CASSSMQAVINNEQFF
NA,TRBJ2-1,TRBV7-2,NA,TGTGCCAGCAGCCTTAATTACAATGAGCAGTTCTTC,CASSLNYNEQFF
once,TRBJ2-1,TRBV7-9,TRBD1,TGTGCCAGCAGCTTCGGGACAGGGGAGATCGATGAGCAGTTCTTC,CASSFGTGEIDEQFF
few,TRBJ2-7,TRBV20-1,NA,TGCAGTGCTAGTCCCCAGGGCCCCTACGAGCAGTACTTC,CSASPQGPYEQYF
NA,TRBJ1-2,TRBV6-5,NA,TGTGCCAGCAGGGTAGGGGACTATGGCTACACCTTC,CASRVGDYGYTF
NA,TRBJ2-2,TRBV29-1,NA,TGCAGCGTTGAAGCAGGCGCCTTCGGACAAAGCGACGGGGAGCTGTTTTTT,CSVEAGAFGQSDGELFF
NA,TRBJ1-3,TRBV4-1,TRBD1,TGCGCCAGCAGCCAAGGGGACAGGGGGAGCTCTGGAAACACCATATATTTT,CASSQGDRGSSGNTIYF
NA,TRBJ1-4,TRBV13,TRBD1,TGTGCCAGCAGCCTCCGACAGGGGAGGGAAAAACTGTTTTTT,CASSLRQGREKLFF
NA,TRBJ2-6,TRBV5-1,NA,TGCGCCAGCATCGGACTCTCCCCGGGGGGGGCCAACGTCCTGACTTTC,CASIGLSPGGANVLTF
NA,TRBJ2-1,TRBV4-3,NA,TGCGCCAGCAGCCGTCAGCGCAATGACTACAATGAGCAGTTCTTC,CASSRQRNDYNEQFF
NA,TRBJ1-6,TRBV2,NA,TGTGCCAGCAGTGAATGGTCTTCGGTCGATTCACCCCTCCACTTT,CASSEWSSVDSPLHF
NA,TRBJ2-3,TRBV30,TRBD2,TGTGCCTCCAGAAGACTAGCGGGGTCCACAGATACGCAGTATTTT,CASRRLAGSTDTQYF
NA,TRBJ2-7,TRBV5-4,TRBD1,TGTGCCAGCAGCTCTGACAGGGCTCCCTACGAGCAGTACTTC,CASSSDRAPYEQYF
NA,TRBJ1-1,TRBV11-2,NA,TGTGCCAGCAGCTTAACGAGGAACACTGAAGCTTTCTTT,CASSLTRNTEAFF
NA,TRBJ2-1,TRBV2,NA,TGTGCCAGCGAACCGGCAGAGGGGGGGTGGCCTTGGCATGAGCAGTTCTTC,CASEPAEGGWPWHEQFF
few,TRBJ2-7,TRBV19,NA,TGTGCCAGTAGTACCGACTACAGGGGGGGCCGTGAGCAGTACTTC,CASSTDYRGGREQYF
NA,TRBJ2-4,TRBV27,TRBD2,TGTGCCAGCAGATCTTATGGGACTTGGGGGGGTGCGGGGGAAAAAAACATTCAGTACTTC,CASRSYGTWGGAGEKNIQYF
NA,TRBJ1-2,TRBV28,NA,TGTGCCAGCAGCTCCGGGGGGGCGCCCAACTATGGCTACACCTTC,CASSSGGAPNYGYTF
NA,TRBJ2-7,TRBV6-5,TRBD1,TGTGCCAGCAGTTACACAGGGGAAGGTTACGAGCAGTACTTC,CASSYTGEGYEQYF
NA,TRBJ1-2,TRBV28,NA,TGTGCCAGCAGTTTCGTCGGCGCAGGCGCAAACTATGGCTACACCTTC,CASSFVGAGANYGYTF
NA,TRBJ1-5,TRBV6-2/TRBV6-3,TRBD1,TGTGCCAGCAGCCGAGGGACAGGAACTAGCAATCAGCCCCAGCATTTT,CASSRGTGTSNQPQHF
NA,TRBJ2-3,TRBV5-4,TRBD1,TGTGCCAGCAGTTTACAGGGGGCGGGCACAGATACGCAGTATTTT,CASSLQGAGTDTQYF
NA,TRBJ2-3,TRBV5-6,NA,TGTGCCAGCAGCTTGGTCGGAGGGGCTGGAGATACGCAGTATTTT,CASSLVGGAGDTQYF
NA,TRBJ2-3,TRBV6-5,TRBD2,TGTGCCAGCAGTTTAGGCGGGGGGGAAACAGATACGCAGTATTTT,CASSLGGGETDTQYF
NA,TRBJ2-1,TRBV2,TRBD2,TGTGCCAGTAACCTAGCGGGGGGGAGGTATGAGCAGTTCTTC,CASNLAGGRYEQFF
NA,TRBJ1-6,TRBV28,TRBD1,TGTGCCAGCAGTTTAGTTGGGACAGGGAGGACACCCCTCCACTTT,CASSLVGTGRTPLHF
NA,TRBJ1-2,TRBV15,TRBD1,TGTGCCACCAGCAGCCTACAGGGGGCCTATGGCTACACCTTC,CATSSLQGAYGYTF
NA,TRBJ2-3,TRBV10-3,NA,TGTGCCATCAGTGAGCCGAGGGGGAGGGCTGCAGATACGCAGTATTTT,CAISEPRGRAADTQYF